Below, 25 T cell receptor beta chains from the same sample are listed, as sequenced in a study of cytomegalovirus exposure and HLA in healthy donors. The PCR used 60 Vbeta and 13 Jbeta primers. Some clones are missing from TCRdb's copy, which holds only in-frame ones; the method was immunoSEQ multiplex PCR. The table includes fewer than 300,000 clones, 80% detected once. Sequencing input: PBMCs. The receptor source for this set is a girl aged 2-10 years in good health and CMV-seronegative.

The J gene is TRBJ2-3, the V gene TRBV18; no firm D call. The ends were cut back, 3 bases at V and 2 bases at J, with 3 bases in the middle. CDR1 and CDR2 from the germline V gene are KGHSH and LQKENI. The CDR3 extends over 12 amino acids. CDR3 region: CASSPYTDTQYF. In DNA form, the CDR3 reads TGTGCCAGCTCACCTTACACAGATACGCAGTATTTT.

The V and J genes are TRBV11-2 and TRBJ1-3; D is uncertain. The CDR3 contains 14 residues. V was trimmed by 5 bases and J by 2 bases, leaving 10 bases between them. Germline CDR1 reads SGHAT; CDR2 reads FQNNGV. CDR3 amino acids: CASSESGTGNTIYF. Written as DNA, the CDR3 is TGTGCCAGCAGCGAAAGCGGAACTGGAAACACCATATATTTT. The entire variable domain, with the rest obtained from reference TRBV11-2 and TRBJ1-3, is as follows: EAGVAQSPRYKIIEKRQSVAFWCNPISGHATLYWYQQILGQGPKLLIQFQNNGVVDDSQLPKDRFSAERLKGVDSTLKIQPAKLEDSAVYLCASSESGTGNTIYFGEGSWLTVV.

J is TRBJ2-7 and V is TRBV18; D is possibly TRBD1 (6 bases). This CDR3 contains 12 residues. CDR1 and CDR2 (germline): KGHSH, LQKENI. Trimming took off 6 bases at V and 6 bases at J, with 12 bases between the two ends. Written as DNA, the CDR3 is TGTGCCAGCTCGTACTCCAGGGGCGAGCAGTACTTC. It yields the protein CASSYSRGEQYF.

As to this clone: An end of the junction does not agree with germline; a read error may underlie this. In DNA form, the CDR3 reads TGCGCCAGCAGCCCCGGGACAGGGTGTACGGAACCCTTC. This gives the protein CASSPGTGCTEPF. This chain links TRBV5-1 with TRBJ1-2, with 9 bases matching TRBD1. The CDR3 has 13 amino acids. Germline V gene data show CDR1 as SGHRS and CDR2 as YFSETQ.

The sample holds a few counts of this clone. The CDR3 spells CASSIVLAGVGETQYF. The CDR3 DNA reads TGTGCCAGTAGTATAGTTCTAGCGGGGGTGGGTGAGACCCAGTACTTC. The rearrangement uses TRBV19 and TRBJ2-5; 10 positions agree with TRBD2. Germline CDR1 reads LNHDA; CDR2 reads SQIVND (reference sequence). Trimming cost V 1 base and J 5 bases; bases outside gene matches: 7. The CDR3 runs 16 residues.

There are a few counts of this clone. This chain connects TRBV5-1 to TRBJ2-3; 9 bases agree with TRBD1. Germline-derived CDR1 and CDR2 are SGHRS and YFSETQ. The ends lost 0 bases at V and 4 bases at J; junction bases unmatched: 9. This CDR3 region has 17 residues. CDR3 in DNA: TGCGCCAGCAGCTTGGATTTCCAGGACAGGGGATCAGATACGCAGTATTTT. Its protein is CASSLDFQDRGSDTQYF.

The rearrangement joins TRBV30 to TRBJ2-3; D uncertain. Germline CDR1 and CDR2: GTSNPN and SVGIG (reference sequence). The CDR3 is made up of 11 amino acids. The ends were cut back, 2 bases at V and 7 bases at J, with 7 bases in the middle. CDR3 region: CAWSSIYTQYF. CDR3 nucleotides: TGTGCCTGGAGTTCCATTTATACGCAGTATTTT.

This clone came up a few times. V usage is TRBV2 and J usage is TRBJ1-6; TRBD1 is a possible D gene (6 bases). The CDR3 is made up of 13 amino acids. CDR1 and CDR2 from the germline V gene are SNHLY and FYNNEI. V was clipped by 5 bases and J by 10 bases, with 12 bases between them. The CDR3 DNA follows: TGTGCCAGCAGTTCTCAGGGGCGATCACCCCTCCACTTT. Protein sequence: CASSSQGRSPLHF.

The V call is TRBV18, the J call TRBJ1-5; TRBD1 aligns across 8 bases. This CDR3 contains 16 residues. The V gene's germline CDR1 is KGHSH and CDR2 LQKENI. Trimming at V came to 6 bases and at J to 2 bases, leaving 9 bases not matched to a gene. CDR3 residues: CASSAVAGQGNQPQHF. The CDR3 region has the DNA TGTGCCAGCTCCGCGGTCGCGGGACAGGGCAATCAGCCCCAGCATTTT.

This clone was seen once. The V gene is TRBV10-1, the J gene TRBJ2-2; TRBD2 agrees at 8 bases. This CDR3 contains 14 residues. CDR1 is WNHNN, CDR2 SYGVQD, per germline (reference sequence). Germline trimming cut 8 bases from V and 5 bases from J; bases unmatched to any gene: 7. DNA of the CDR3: TGCGCCAGCCGCGGGAGGCAGGGGACCGGGGAGCTGTTTTTT. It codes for CASRGRQGTGELFF.

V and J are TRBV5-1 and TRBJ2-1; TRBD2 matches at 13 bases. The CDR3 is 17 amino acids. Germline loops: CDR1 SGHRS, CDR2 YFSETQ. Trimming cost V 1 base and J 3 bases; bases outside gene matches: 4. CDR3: CASSLWGLAGRYNEQFF. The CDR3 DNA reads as TGCGCCAGCAGCTTGTGGGGACTAGCGGGACGCTACAATGAGCAGTTCTTC.

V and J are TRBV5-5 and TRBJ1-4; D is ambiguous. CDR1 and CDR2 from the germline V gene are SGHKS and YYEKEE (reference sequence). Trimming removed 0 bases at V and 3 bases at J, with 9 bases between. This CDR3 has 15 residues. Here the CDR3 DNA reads TGTGCCAGCAGCTTGGTGACTCCTTCTAATGAAAAACTGTTTTTT. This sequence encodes CASSLVTPSNEKLFF.

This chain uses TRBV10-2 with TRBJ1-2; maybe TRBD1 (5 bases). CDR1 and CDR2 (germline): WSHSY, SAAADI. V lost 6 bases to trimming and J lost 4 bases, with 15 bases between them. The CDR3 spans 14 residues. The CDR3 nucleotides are TGCGCCAGCAGAACCAGGGCCTCTAGCTATGGCTACACCTTC. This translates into CASRTRASSYGYTF.

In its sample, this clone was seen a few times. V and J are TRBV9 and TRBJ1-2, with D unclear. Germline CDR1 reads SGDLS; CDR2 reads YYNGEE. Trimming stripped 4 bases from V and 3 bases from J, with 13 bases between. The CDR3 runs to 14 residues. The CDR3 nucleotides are TGTGCCAGCAGCTATGGTTGGGGAGACTATGGCTACACCTTC. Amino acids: CASSYGWGDYGYTF.

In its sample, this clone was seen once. In DNA form, the CDR3 reads TGCAGCGTTGAACACCAGGGGCAACGGGAGACCCAGTACTTC. It specifies CSVEHQGQRETQYF. V gene TRBV29-1 combines with J gene TRBJ2-5, with a possible D match to TRBD1 (6 bases). Per germline, CDR1 SQVTM and CDR2 ANQGSEA. The V end lost 2 bases, the J end lost 5 bases, and 15 bases lay between the germline ends. This CDR3 has 14 amino acids.

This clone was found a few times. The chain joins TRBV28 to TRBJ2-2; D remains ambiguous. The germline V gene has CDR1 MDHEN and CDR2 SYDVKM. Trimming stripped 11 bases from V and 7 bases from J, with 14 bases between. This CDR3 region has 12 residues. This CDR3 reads CASPGPGGELFF. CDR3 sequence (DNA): TGTGCCTCACCTGGGCCCGGCGGGGAGCTGTTTTTT.

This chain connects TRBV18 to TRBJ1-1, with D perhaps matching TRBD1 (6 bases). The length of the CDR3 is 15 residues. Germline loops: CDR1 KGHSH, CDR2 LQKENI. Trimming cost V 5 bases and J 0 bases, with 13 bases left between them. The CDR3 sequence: CASSSRGALNTEAFF. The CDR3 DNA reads TGTGCCAGCTCAAGTCGGGGGGCGTTGAACACTGAAGCTTTCTTT.

CDR3 residues: CASSLDLNPGNTIYF. CDR3 DNA: TGTGCCAGCAGCTTGGACTTGAATCCTGGAAACACCATATATTTT. The genes are TRBV5-4 and TRBJ1-3; no firm D call. This CDR3 region has 15 residues. Germline V gene lookup returns CDR1 SGHNT and CDR2 YYREEE (reference sequence). Deletions cut 0 bases from V and 2 bases from J, with 9 bases between.

CDR3 residues: CASSPRETVFNYGYTF. In nucleotides, the CDR3 is TGCGCCAGCAGCCCCCGTGAGACAGTGTTTAACTATGGCTACACCTTC. The V call is TRBV5-1, the J call TRBJ1-2; D may be TRBD1 (5 bases). Trimming took 4 bases from V and 1 from J, leaving 17 bases between them. The CDR3 has 16 amino acids. Germline loops: CDR1 SGHRS, CDR2 YFSETQ.

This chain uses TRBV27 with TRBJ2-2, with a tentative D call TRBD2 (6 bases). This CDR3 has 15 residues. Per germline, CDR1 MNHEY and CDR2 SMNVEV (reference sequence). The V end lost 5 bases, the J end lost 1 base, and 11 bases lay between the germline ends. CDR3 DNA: TGTGCCAGCAGTATAAACGGGGGGAACACCGGGGAGCTGTTTTTT. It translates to CASSINGGNTGELFF.

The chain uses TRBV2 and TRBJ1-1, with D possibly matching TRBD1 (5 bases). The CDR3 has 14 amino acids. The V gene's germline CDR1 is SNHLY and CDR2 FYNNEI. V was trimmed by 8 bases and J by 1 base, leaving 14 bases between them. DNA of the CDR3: TGTGCCAGCGGCGTTCGAACAGGGAACACTGAAGCTTTCTTT. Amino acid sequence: CASGVRTGNTEAFF.

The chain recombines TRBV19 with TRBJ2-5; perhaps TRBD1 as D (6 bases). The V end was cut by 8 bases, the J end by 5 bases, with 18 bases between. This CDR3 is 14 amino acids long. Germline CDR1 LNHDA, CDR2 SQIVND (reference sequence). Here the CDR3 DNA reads TGTGCCAGTTCAGGCCCGACAGGCAGGGAGACCCAGTACTTC. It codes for CASSGPTGRETQYF.

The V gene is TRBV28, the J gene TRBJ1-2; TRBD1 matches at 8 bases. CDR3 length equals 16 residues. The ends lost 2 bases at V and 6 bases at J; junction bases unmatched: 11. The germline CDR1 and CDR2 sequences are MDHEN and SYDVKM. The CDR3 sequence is CASSLKRTGLVDGYTF. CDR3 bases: TGTGCCAGCAGTTTAAAGCGGACAGGGCTGGTGGATGGCTACACCTTC.

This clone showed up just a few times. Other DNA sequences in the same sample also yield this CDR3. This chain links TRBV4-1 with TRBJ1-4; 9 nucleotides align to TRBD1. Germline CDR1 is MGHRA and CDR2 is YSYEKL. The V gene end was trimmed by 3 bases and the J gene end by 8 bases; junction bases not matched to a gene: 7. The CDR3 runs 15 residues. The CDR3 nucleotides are TGCGCCAGCAGCCAGGCCGGGACAGGGAGGGAAAAACTGTTTTTT. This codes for CASSQAGTGREKLFF.

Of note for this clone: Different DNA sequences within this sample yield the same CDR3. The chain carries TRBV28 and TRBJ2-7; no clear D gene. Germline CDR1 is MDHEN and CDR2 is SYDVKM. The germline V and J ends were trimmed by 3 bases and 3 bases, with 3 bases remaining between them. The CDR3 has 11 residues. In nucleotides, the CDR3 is TGTGCCAGCAGTTTCAGCTACGAGCAGTACTTC. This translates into CASSFSYEQYF.